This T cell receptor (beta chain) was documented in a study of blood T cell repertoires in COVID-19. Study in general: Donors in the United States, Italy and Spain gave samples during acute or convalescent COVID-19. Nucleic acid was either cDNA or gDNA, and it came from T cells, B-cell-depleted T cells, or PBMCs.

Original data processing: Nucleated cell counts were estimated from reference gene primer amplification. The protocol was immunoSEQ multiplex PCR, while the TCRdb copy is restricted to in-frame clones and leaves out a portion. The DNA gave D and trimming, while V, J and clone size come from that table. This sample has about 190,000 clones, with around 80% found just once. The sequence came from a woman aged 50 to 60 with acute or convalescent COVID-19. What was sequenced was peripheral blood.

CDR3 bases: TGCGCCAGCAGCACCACTAGCGGCCAAGAGACCCAGTACTTC. Protein product: CASSTTSGQETQYF. The chain links TRBV5-1 to TRBJ2-5; TRBD2 aligns across 8 bases. J gave up 1 base and V 4 bases, and 3 bases lay outside the gene matches. Looked up from germline, CDR1 is SGHRS and CDR2 is YFSETQ. This CDR3 has 14 residues.